This T cell receptor (beta chain) appears in the sequencing data of a study of regulatory T cells. Study-wide results and limits: Hydrophobic residues at CDR3 positions 6 and 7 were enriched in conventional CD4+ T cells of CD3G-deficient patients.

Amplification used 52 TRBV primers and 13 TRBJ primers. Clones were read by immunoSEQ multiplex PCR, and TCRdb kept only the in-frame ones, dropping some. The table lists about 23,000 clones, roughly 90% of them singletons. About this clone: The antigen is undetermined.

The germline V gene has CDR1 SGHAT and CDR2 FQNNGV. With 4 bases removed from V and 2 bases from J, the gap between germline ends came to 16 bases. This CDR3 contains 16 residues. The specimen sequenced was conventional CD4+ T cells sorted from blood. The receptor comes from a child aged 5 to 17 with CD3G deficiency. The chain recombines TRBV11-2 with TRBJ2-3, with D perhaps matching TRBD2 (5 bases). CDR3 residues: CASSSATKWSTDTQYF. Here the CDR3 DNA reads TGTGCCAGCAGCTCTGCGACTAAGTGGTCCACAGATACGCAGTATTTT. Complete variable domain (other parts from reference TRBV11-2 and TRBJ2-3): EAGVAQSPRYKIIEKRQSVAFWCNPISGHATLYWYQQILGQGPKLLIQFQNNGVVDDSQLPKDRFSAERLKGVDSTLKIQPAKLEDSAVYLCASSSATKWSTDTQYFGPGTRLTVL.